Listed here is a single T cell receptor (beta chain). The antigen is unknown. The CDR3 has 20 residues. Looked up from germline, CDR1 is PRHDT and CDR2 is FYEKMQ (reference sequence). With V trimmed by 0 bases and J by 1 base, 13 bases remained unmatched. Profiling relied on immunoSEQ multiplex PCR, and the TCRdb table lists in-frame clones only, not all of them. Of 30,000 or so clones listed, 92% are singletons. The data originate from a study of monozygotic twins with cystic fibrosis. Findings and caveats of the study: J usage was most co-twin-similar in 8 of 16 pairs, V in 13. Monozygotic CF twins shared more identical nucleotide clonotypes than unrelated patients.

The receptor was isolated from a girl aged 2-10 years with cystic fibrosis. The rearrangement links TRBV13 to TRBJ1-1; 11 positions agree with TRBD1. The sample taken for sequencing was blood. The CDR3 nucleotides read TGTGCCAGCAGCTTAGGCACGTCATGGACAGGGGGCTCGGGGAACACTGAAGCTTTCTTT. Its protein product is CASSLGTSWTGGSGNTEAFF.